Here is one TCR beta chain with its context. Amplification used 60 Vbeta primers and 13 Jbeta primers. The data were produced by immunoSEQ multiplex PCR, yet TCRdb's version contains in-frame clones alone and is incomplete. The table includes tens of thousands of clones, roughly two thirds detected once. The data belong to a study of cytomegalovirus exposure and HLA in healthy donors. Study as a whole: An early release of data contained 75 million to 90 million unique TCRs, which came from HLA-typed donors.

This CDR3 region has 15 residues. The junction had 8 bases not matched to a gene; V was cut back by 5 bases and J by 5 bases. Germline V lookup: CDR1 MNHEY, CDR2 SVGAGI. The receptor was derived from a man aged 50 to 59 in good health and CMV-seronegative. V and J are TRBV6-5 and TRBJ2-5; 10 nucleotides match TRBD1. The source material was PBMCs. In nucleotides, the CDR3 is TGTGCCAGCAGTGGTCGACAGGGGGCGCTTGAGACCCAGTACTTC. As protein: CASSGRQGALETQYF.